This T cell receptor beta chain was obtained from a study of patients and donors after allogeneic stem cell transplantation. The V gene's germline CDR1 is DFQATT and CDR2 SNEGSKA (reference sequence). This CDR3 spans 13 amino acids. Trimming cost V 4 bases and J 0 bases, with 9 bases left between them. This clonotype was recorded at least ten times. One entry per CDR3 protein, called by TCRdb with MiXCR from the RT-PCR reads. Found here are approximately 430,000 distinct CDR3 sequences, around 15% of them singletons; the top ten hold less than 8.5%. The sequencing input was blood, either unsorted or a sorted T cell fraction (not recorded which). This clonotype was obtained from a human donor who was either an allogeneic HSCT recipient or a stem cell or donor lymphocyte infusion donor (not recorded which). It is not recorded whose cells these are; they may come from a transplant donor. J is TRBJ1-1 and V is TRBV20-1; D unclear. The CDR3: CSATGSMNTEAFF. CDR3 sequence (DNA): TGCAGTGCTACGGGCTCCATGAACACTGAAGCTTTCTTT.